One and the same sample provided the 18 T cell receptor beta chains below, sequenced in a study of blood T cell repertoires in COVID-19. Profiled with immunoSEQ multiplex PCR; TCRdb holds only in-frame clones, not every one. The sample gives about 150,000 clones, roughly 90% of which show up once; 2.3% is in the top ten. The sequencing sample was made of peripheral blood. Receptor source: a human donor in a cohort sampled during active COVID-19.

This chain links TRBV6-5 with TRBJ1-5; D ambiguous. Trimming took off 4 bases at V and 0 bases at J, with 10 bases between the two ends. Germline lookup yields CDR1 MNHEY and CDR2 SVGAGI. CDR3 size: 15 residues. Here the CDR3 reads CASSSHSGSNQPQHF. DNA for the CDR3: TGTGCCAGCAGTTCTCACTCGGGTAGCAATCAGCCCCAGCATTTT.

The chain combines TRBV6-5 with TRBJ1-6; D not certain. The germline V and J ends were trimmed by 10 bases and 0 bases, with 13 bases remaining between them. The CDR3 spans 15 residues. Per germline, CDR1 MNHEY and CDR2 SVGAGI. CDR3 sequence reads: CATSGYSSYNSPLHF. In nucleotides, the CDR3 is TGTGCCACCTCCGGCTACAGCTCCTATAATTCACCCCTCCACTTT.

This chain's CDR3 is CASSPRTVADTQYF. CDR3 coding DNA: TGTGCCAGCTCCCCAAGGACAGTGGCAGATACGCAGTATTTT. This sequence joins TRBV18 and TRBJ2-3, with a weak D call TRBD1 (6 bases). Germline V lookup: CDR1 KGHSH, CDR2 LQKENI. Trimming removed 6 bases from V and 4 bases from J, with 14 bases in between. This CDR3 is 14 amino acids long.

This chain joins TRBV9 and TRBJ1-3; D unclear. This CDR3 spans 16 amino acids. V was pared by 4 bases and J by 0 bases, with 14 bases between. CDR1 SGDLS and CDR2 YYNGEE come from the germline V gene. The CDR3 nucleotides are TGTGCCAGCAGCCCATCTCCGGGGATCTCTGGAAACACCATATATTTT. Protein: CASSPSPGISGNTIYF.

This chain joins TRBV5-1 and TRBJ2-7, with D possibly being TRBD1 (5 bases). The CDR3 extends over 14 amino acids. Germline CDR1 is SGHRS and CDR2 is YFSETQ. V lost 0 bases, J lost 4 bases, and 11 bases lay in between. This CDR3 is CASSLATAIYEQYF. CDR3 nucleotide sequence: TGCGCCAGCAGCTTGGCGACAGCGATTTACGAGCAGTACTTC.

The gene calls are TRBV9 and TRBJ2-3; 12 bases align to TRBD2. V was pared by 4 bases and J by 5 bases, with 11 bases of the junction left unmatched. CDR1 is SGDLS, CDR2 YYNGEE, per germline. This CDR3 is built from 17 residues. In nucleotides, the CDR3 is TGTGCCAGCAGCCCCAATATTCCGGGACTAGCGGGAGATACGCAGTATTTT. This translates into CASSPNIPGLAGDTQYF. Drawing the rest from reference TRBV9 and TRBJ2-3, the complete variable domain is DSGVTQTPKHLITATGQRVTLRCSPRSGDLSVYWYQQSLDQGLQFLIQYYNGEERAKGNILERFSAQQFPDLHSELNLSSLELGDSALYFCASSPNIPGLAGDTQYFGPGTRLTVL.

The chain carries TRBV5-1 and TRBJ2-1; a weak D match, TRBD2 (5 bases). The CDR3 sequence is 15 residues long. The V and J ends lost 4 bases and 7 bases respectively, with 18 bases between them. In germline, CDR1 is SGHRS, CDR2 YFSETQ. CDR3: CASSPPGVDDNEQFF. The CDR3 DNA reads as TGCGCCAGCAGCCCTCCCGGGGTGGACGATAATGAGCAGTTCTTC.

The CDR3 DNA reads TGCGCCAGCAGCTCGCTAGCGGGGACACAAAATGAGCAGTTCTTC. As protein: CASSSLAGTQNEQFF. The chain joins TRBV5-1 to TRBJ2-1; TRBD2 matches 9 bases. The CDR3 totals 15 residues. V trimming: 3 bases; J trimming: 7 bases; junction bases outside the gene matches: 8. CDR1 is SGHRS, CDR2 YFSETQ, per germline.

The rearrangement joins TRBV27 to TRBJ2-2, with D uncertain. Germline V gene sequence: CDR1 MNHEY, CDR2 SMNVEV (reference sequence). This CDR3 contains 13 residues. Trimming pared 3 bases from V and 4 bases from J, leaving 6 bases between. The CDR3 loop is CASSFHSTGELFF. The DNA of the CDR3 is TGTGCCAGCAGTTTCCACAGCACCGGGGAGCTGTTTTTT.

This chain uses TRBV29-1 with TRBJ1-2; 7 bases agree with TRBD1. The V segment lost 6 bases and the J segment 6 bases; nucleotides outside the gene matches: 7. The CDR3 has 12 amino acids. Germline V gives CDR1 SQVTM, CDR2 ANQGSEA. The CDR3, as DNA: TGCAGCGTCGCCCAAGGGGGCCATGGCTACACCTTC. It is translated as CSVAQGGHGYTF.

The chain couples TRBV6-5 to TRBJ2-2, with 7 bases lining up with TRBD2. Per germline, CDR1 MNHEY and CDR2 SVGAGI. CDR3 length: 15 amino acids. V shed 6 bases, J shed 2 bases, and the junction held 6 bases outside the gene matches. DNA of the CDR3: TGTGCCAGCAGCACCCGGGGGGTTAACACCGGGGAGCTGTTTTTT. Protein product: CASSTRGVNTGELFF.

This sequence joins TRBV5-1 and TRBJ2-2; D uncertain. The CDR3 is 13 residues long. Trimming took off 0 bases at V and 7 bases at J, with 7 bases between the two ends. Germline V gene lookup returns CDR1 SGHRS and CDR2 YFSETQ. The CDR3 spells CASSLDGGGELFF. CDR3 bases: TGCGCCAGCAGCTTGGACGGCGGCGGGGAGCTGTTTTTT.

This chain links TRBV11-2 with TRBJ2-7; maybe TRBD2 (5 bases). The CDR3 has 15 residues. V lost 5 bases and J 4 bases, leaving 18 bases between the germline ends. The germline CDR1 and CDR2 sequences are SGHAT and FQNNGV. In nucleotides, the CDR3 is TGTGCCAGCAGCCCGGCGGGCTCCCGAACTTACGAGCAGTACTTC. This codes for CASSPAGSRTYEQYF. The whole variable domain, remainder taken from reference TRBV11-2 and TRBJ2-7, is EAGVAQSPRYKIIEKRQSVAFWCNPISGHATLYWYQQILGQGPKLLIQFQNNGVVDDSQLPKDRFSAERLKGVDSTLKIQPAKLEDSAVYLCASSPAGSRTYEQYFGPGTRLTVT.

V gene TRBV28 combines with J gene TRBJ2-2; a weak D match, TRBD1 (5 bases). The CDR3 extends over 16 amino acids. The V gene's germline CDR1 is MDHEN and CDR2 SYDVKM. With 7 bases removed from V and 4 bases from J, the gap between germline ends came to 19 bases. CDR3 DNA: TGTGCCAGCACCTCTCGCGCAGGGCGTGGCACCGGGGAGCTGTTTTTT. It encodes CASTSRAGRGTGELFF.

V usage is TRBV4-3 and J usage is TRBJ1-6; D is perhaps TRBD1 (6 bases). The CDR3 length is 15 residues. Germline lookup yields CDR1 LGHNA and CDR2 YSLEER. V gave up 0 bases and J gave up 10 bases, with 13 bases separating them. Here the CDR3 reads CASSQDRTGMSPLHF. CDR3 coding DNA: TGCGCCAGCAGCCAAGATAGAACAGGGATGTCACCCCTCCACTTT.

The chain combines TRBV2 with TRBJ2-3, with 9 positions matching TRBD1. V shed 7 bases and J 4 bases; nucleotides not matched to a gene: 6. The CDR3 is made up of 14 amino acids. CDR1 SNHLY and CDR2 FYNNEI come from the germline V gene. CDR3 loop: CASNRGRRPDTQYF. The CDR3 coding sequence is TGTGCCAGCAACAGGGGGCGCCGGCCAGATACGCAGTATTTT.

J is TRBJ1-4 and V is TRBV11-2; possible D gene TRBD1, 6 bases. Germline V gene lookup returns CDR1 SGHAT and CDR2 FQNNGV. The CDR3 sequence is 14 residues long. Between the trimmed V and J ends, which lost 5 bases and 7 bases, there was a span of 14 bases. The CDR3 reads CASSRAGVSEKLFF. The CDR3 DNA reads as TGTGCCAGCAGCAGGGCAGGGGTTTCTGAAAAACTGTTTTTT.

This rearrangement joins TRBV21-1 to TRBJ2-5; TRBD1 was called by the table and not checked on the DNA. TRBV21-1 is termed a pseudogene. The CDR3 loop spans 18 amino acids. For the CDR3, the DNA is TGTGCCAGCAGCAAAGCACAAACCGACAGGACAGTAAAAGAGACCCAGTACTTC. Amino acid sequence: CASSKAQTDRTVKETQYF.